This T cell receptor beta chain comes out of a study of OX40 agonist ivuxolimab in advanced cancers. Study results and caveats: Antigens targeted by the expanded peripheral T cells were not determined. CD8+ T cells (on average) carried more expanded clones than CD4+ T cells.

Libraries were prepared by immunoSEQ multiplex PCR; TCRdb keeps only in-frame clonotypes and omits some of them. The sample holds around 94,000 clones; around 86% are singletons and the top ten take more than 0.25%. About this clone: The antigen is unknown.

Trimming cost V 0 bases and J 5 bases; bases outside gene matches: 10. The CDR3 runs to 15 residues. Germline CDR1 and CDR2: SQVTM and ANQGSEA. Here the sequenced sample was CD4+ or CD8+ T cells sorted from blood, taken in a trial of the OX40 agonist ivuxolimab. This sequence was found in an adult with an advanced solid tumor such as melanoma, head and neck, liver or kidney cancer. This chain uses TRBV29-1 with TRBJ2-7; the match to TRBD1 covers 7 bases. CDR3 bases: TGCAGCGTTGAAGATACTCGACAGGGTCACCACGAGCAGTACTTC. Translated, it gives CSVEDTRQGHHEQYF.